Presented here are 3 T cell receptor beta chains from one specimen sequenced in a study of blood T cells in healthy people across ages. Next came a second PCR, run for about 6 to 12 cycles, which used a sample-barcoded 5' primer along with a J-beta primer mix. TCRdb fed the 5' RACE reads into MiXCR, producing one record per CDR3 protein. Of about 1.6 million distinct CDR3 sequences listed, 30% to 40% are singletons. Sequencing was done on a sample of blood. The receptors here all came from a woman aged 25 to 45 in good health.

This chain links TRBV29-1 with TRBJ1-2; 7 bases are shared with TRBD1. CDR3 size: 13 residues. With V trimmed by 6 bases and J by 5 bases, 9 bases remained unmatched. Germline V gives CDR1 SQVTM, CDR2 ANQGSEA. The CDR3 region is CSVATGEGYGYTF. DNA for the CDR3: TGCAGCGTCGCCACAGGGGAGGGGTATGGCTACACCTTC. Looking up the rest from reference TRBV29-1 and TRBJ1-2 gives the full variable domain: SAVISQKPSRDICQRGTSLTIQCQVDSQVTMMFWYRQQPGQSLTLIATANQGSEATYESGFVIDKFPISRPNLTFSTLTVSNMSPEDSSIYLCSVATGEGYGYTFGSGTRLTVV.

This clonotype occurred a few times. The V and J genes are TRBV5-1 and TRBJ2-7; 10 nucleotides align to TRBD2. Germline loops: CDR1 SGHRS, CDR2 YFSETQ. J was trimmed by 3 bases and V by 4 bases; bases with no gene match: 19. The CDR3 has 19 residues. The CDR3 spells CASSLAGIPIAGGNYEQYF. For the CDR3, the DNA is TGCGCCAGCAGCCTAGCAGGGATTCCTATAGCGGGAGGTAACTACGAGCAGTACTTC.

This clonotype appeared many times. This rearrangement joins TRBV29-1 to TRBJ1-1; tentative D call: TRBD1 (6 bases). With 7 bases removed from V and 6 bases from J, the gap between germline ends came to 12 bases. The CDR3 is 11 amino acids. The germline CDR1 and CDR2 sequences are SQVTM and ANQGSEA. The CDR3 coding sequence is TGCAGCGGGGGGTCAGGGGCTGAAGCTTTCTTT. Its protein product is CSGGSGAEAFF.